The rows below give T cell receptor beta chains drawn from one sample of a study of CD8 T cells in Susac syndrome. A single record per CDR3 protein comes from TCRdb applying MiXCR to the immunoSEQ multiplex PCR reads. The sample records some 140,000 distinct CDR3 sequences, more than 85% being singletons. What was sequenced was CD8+ T cells from PBMCs. The receptors here all came from a human donor with Susac syndrome. The CDR3 runs from the conserved cysteine through the conserved F or W. The D gene is left open where the match is weak. Clone size appears in some rows only: once, few, many, or a class for an expanded clone.

size	V	D	J	DNA	CDR3
NA	TRBV14	TRBD2	TRBJ2-1	TGTGCCAGCAGCCAAGGGCTAGCGGGTGCCTTTCCTCGGGAGCAGTTCTTC	CASSQGLAGAFPREQFF
NA	TRBV25-1	TRBD1	TRBJ1-5	TGTGCCAGCAGTGAAGGACAGGGAAATCAGCCCCAGCATTTT	CASSEGQGNQPQHF
NA	TRBV21-1	NA	TRBJ2-7	TGTGCCAGCAGCGCCCAACCACGACTAGCGGGAACCTACGAGCAGTACTTC	CASSAQPRLAGTYEQYF
NA	TRBV27	TRBD1	TRBJ2-6	TGTGCCAGCAGTTTAACGACAGGGGATCCTTCTGGGGCCAACGTCCTGACTTTC	CASSLTTGDPSGANVLTF
NA	TRBV11-3	NA	TRBJ2-1	TGTGCCAGCAGCTTAGGTCCAGGGGATGAGGAGCAGTTCTTC	CASSLGPGDEEQFF
NA	TRBV10-3	TRBD2	TRBJ2-7	TGTGCCACCCTAGCGGGAGGGAACGAGCAGTACTTC	CATLAGGNEQYF
NA	TRBV29-1	NA	TRBJ1-1	TGCAGCGTTGATTTGGCTTATCGCCGGGACGGTGAAGCTTTCTTT	CSVDLAYRRDGEAFF
NA	TRBV11-2	TRBD2	TRBJ2-4	TGTGCCAGCAGTGGACTAGCTGAACTAGCCAAAAACATTCAGTACTTC	CASSGLAELAKNIQYF
once	TRBV19	TRBD2	TRBJ2-3	TGTGCCAGTAGTACCTCGGGGACTAGCGGAATCACAGATACGCAGTATTTT	CASSTSGTSGITDTQYF
NA	TRBV27	NA	TRBJ1-1	TGTGCCAGCAAACCGGGGGGTGCCACTGAAGCTTTCTTT	CASKPGGATEAFF
NA	TRBV20-1	NA	TRBJ2-1	TGCAGTGCCCCCTATATGGCAGATGAGCAGTTCTTC	CSAPYMADEQFF
NA	TRBV7-9	NA	TRBJ2-7	TGTGCCAGCAGCTTAGACGGGATTTACGAGCAGTACTTC	CASSLDGIYEQYF
NA	TRBV4-1	NA	TRBJ2-1	TGCGCCAGCAGCCAAGAGGGGGCAGGCAATGAGCAGTTCTTC	CASSQEGAGNEQFF
NA	TRBV5-1	NA	TRBJ1-2	TGCGCCAGCAGCTTCGGGACACTATCGTCTAACTATGGCTACACCTTC	CASSFGTLSSNYGYTF
NA	TRBV12-3/TRBV12-4	NA	TRBJ1-3	TGTGCCAGCAGTTTTTTGCCGGGCAGGCGCTCTGGAAACACCATATATTTT	CASSFLPGRRSGNTIYF
NA	TRBV5-1	NA	TRBJ1-5	TGCGCCAACCCGAATCAGCCCCAGCATTTT	CANPNQPQHF
NA	TRBV11-2	NA	TRBJ1-5	TGTGCCAGCAGCTTATGGGCTCAGGGTAGCAATCAGCCCCAGCATTTT	CASSLWAQGSNQPQHF
NA	TRBV4-1	NA	TRBJ2-1	TGCGCCAGCAGCCAAGATCACGGGAGAAATGAGCAGTTCTTC	CASSQDHGRNEQFF
NA	TRBV7-8	NA	TRBJ2-7	TGTGCCAGCAGCATTGCTTCAGTCTACGAGCAGTACTTC	CASSIASVYEQYF
NA	TRBV4-1	NA	TRBJ2-3	TGCGCCAGCAGCCAAGTCCTAGGAACAACAGATACGCAGTATTTT	CASSQVLGTTDTQYF
NA	TRBV6-5	TRBD2	TRBJ2-3	TGTGCCAGCAGTTACTCGTTAAGCGGGAGTACAGATACGCAGTATTTT	CASSYSLSGSTDTQYF
NA	TRBV11-2	NA	TRBJ2-1	TGTGCCAGCGGGTGGCGGGGCTCAGGCTACAATGAGCAGTTCTTC	CASGWRGSGYNEQFF
NA	TRBV5-1	NA	TRBJ2-7	TGCGCCAGCAGCCCTGGCCCCCACGGGCAGTACTTC	CASSPGPHGQYF
NA	TRBV20-1	NA	TRBJ2-2	TGCAGTGCTAGAGGCTCCACTAGAAGTGGCGGGGAGCTGTTTTTT	CSARGSTRSGGELFF
NA	TRBV12-3/TRBV12-4	NA	TRBJ1-5	TGTGCCAGCAGTGAACGAGGGACACTCCGGGGAGAGCAGCCCCAGCATTTT	CASSERGTLRGEQPQHF
NA	TRBV7-3	NA	TRBJ2-3	TGTGCCAGCAGCTGGACAGCCGAAGGAGATACGCAGTATTTT	CASSWTAEGDTQYF
NA	TRBV6-1	NA	TRBJ1-3	TGTGCCAGCACCCCCGTGGAAGCCGGATTTGGAAACACCATATATTTT	CASTPVEAGFGNTIYF
NA	TRBV4-2	NA	TRBJ2-5	TGTGCCAGCAGCCAAGATACTTCCCCTCAAGAGACCCAGTACTTC	CASSQDTSPQETQYF
once	TRBV15	NA	TRBJ2-3	TGTGCCACCAGCAGACCGGCCGGGAACAGGGATGATGGCACAGATACGCAGTATTTT	CATSRPAGNRDDGTDTQYF
NA	TRBV20-1	TRBD2	TRBJ2-5	TGCAGTGCTCGCCCCCTACTAGCGCGGTCGGGTACGGAGACCCAGTACTTC	CSARPLLARSGTETQYF
NA	TRBV9	NA	TRBJ1-2	TGTGCCAGCAGCGCGCAAGTGGATGACTATGGCTACACCTTC	CASSAQVDDYGYTF
NA	TRBV6-2/TRBV6-3	TRBD2	TRBJ2-1	TGTGCCAGCGGTCCCACTAGCGGAGGGAATGAGCAGTTCTTC	CASGPTSGGNEQFF
NA	TRBV30	TRBD1	TRBJ2-2	TGTGCCTGGAGTACCCCGGGACAGGCCCCCGGGGAGCTGTTTTTT	CAWSTPGQAPGELFF
NA	TRBV4-1	TRBD1	TRBJ2-1	TGCGCCAGCAGCCACAGTACAGGGGTTAACTACAATGAGCAGTTCTTC	CASSHSTGVNYNEQFF
NA	TRBV15	NA	TRBJ1-2	TGTGCCACCAGCAGAGTAGGGAACTATGGCTACACCTTC	CATSRVGNYGYTF
NA	TRBV5-4	TRBD2	TRBJ2-4	TGTGCCAGCAGCTCTCTAGCGGAGCTAGGGAACATTCAGTACTTC	CASSSLAELGNIQYF
NA	TRBV12-3/TRBV12-4	NA	TRBJ1-3	TGTGCCAGCAGTTACGGGCACACCATATATTTT	CASSYGHTIYF
NA	TRBV6-5	NA	TRBJ2-1	TGTGCCAGCAGCGGGGACCACGAGGTCGGTGAGCAGTTCTTC	CASSGDHEVGEQFF
NA	TRBV13	TRBD2	TRBJ2-1	TGTGCCAGCAGCTCGGGACTAGCGGGAGCGAATGAGCAGTTCTTC	CASSSGLAGANEQFF
NA	TRBV6-2/TRBV6-3	TRBD2	TRBJ2-1	TGTGCCAGCAGTTACTCTCAACTAGCGGAGTGGAATGAGCAGTTCTTC	CASSYSQLAEWNEQFF
once	TRBV11-2	TRBD2	TRBJ2-5	TGTGCCAGCAGCTTAGATCTCGGACTAGCGGGAGGAACTCGAATGAGAGAGACCCAGTACTTC	CASSLDLGLAGGTRMRETQYF
NA	TRBV3-1	TRBD2	TRBJ2-3	TGTGCCAGCAGCCACGCGGGACTAGCGCAACACCCACGGACAGATACGCAGTATTTT	CASSHAGLAQHPRTDTQYF
once	TRBV29-1	TRBD2	TRBJ2-5	TGCAGCGTTGAAACTTCACTAGCGGGAGGGCCGGGGCAAGAGACCCAGTACTTC	CSVETSLAGGPGQETQYF
NA	TRBV28	NA	TRBJ1-1	TGTGCCAGCAGATTTAGTAGGGGTTCCACTGAAGCTTTCTTT	CASRFSRGSTEAFF
NA	TRBV20-1	NA	TRBJ1-1	TGCAGTGCTTTCCTGAACACTGAAGCTTTCTTT	CSAFLNTEAFF
NA	TRBV13	NA	TRBJ2-1	TGTGCCAGCAGCTTTAGGTCGCGATCCTACAATGAGCAGTTCTTC	CASSFRSRSYNEQFF
NA	TRBV6-6	NA	TRBJ2-1	TGTGCCAGCAGCCTGACTAGTGCCTACAATGAGCAGTTCTTC	CASSLTSAYNEQFF
NA	TRBV12-3/TRBV12-4	NA	TRBJ1-5	TGTGCCAGCAGTTTGCAGGTTTATCAGCCCCAGCATTTT	CASSLQVYQPQHF